This section outlines one TCR beta chain sequence together with its context. Antigen specificity is unknown. CD8+ and CD4+ T cells circulating in blood were sequenced for TCR beta. Random-hexamer reverse transcription was applied to about 0.45 to 1 ug RNA. An immunoSEQ multiplex PCR amplified TCR beta CDR3 over 54 Vbeta and 13 Jbeta. One entry per CDR3 protein results from TCRdb running MiXCR on the immunoSEQ multiplex PCR reads. The data show some 130,000 distinct CDR3 sequences, with nearly 95% seen just once and more than 0.095% held by the top ten. This entry comes from a study of CD8 T cells in Susac syndrome. Whole-study findings and limits: The study recognized that the number of individuals in its TCR sequencing and HLA analysis was relatively small.

J lost 7 bases, V lost 3 bases, and 4 bases had no gene match. This CDR3 is 14 amino acids long. In germline, CDR1 is MDHEN, CDR2 SYDVKM. The sample taken for sequencing was CD4+ T cells from PBMCs. The chain joins TRBV28 to TRBJ1-4; 8 bases match TRBD1. The source of this sequence is a human donor in good health. The CDR3 here is CASSLTGVFEKLFF. Written as DNA, the CDR3 is TGTGCCAGCAGTTTGACAGGGGTATTTGAAAAACTGTTTTTT.